This is a list of T cell receptor beta chains from one sample in a study of T-cell memory formation after mild COVID-19. TCRdb analysed the 5' RACE reads with MiXCR anew, one entry per CDR3 protein. The sample shows hundreds of thousands of distinct CDR3 sequences, 25% of them seen only once. The sequenced sample consisted of PBMCs or a T cell subset sorted from them (not recorded which). Receptors originate from an adult woman who had mild COVID-19 (a few samples of this study predate the infection). Cell type and time point are not known. CDR3s include the opening cysteine and the closing phenylalanine or tryptophan. The order of the fields is clone size, D gene, V gene, J gene, CDR3 protein, CDR3 DNA. D genes are given only for firm matches. Size is omitted from some rows. Given values are once, few, many or a class for expanded clones.

clone size: few
D gene: -
V gene: TRBV18
J gene: TRBJ2-5
CDR3 protein: CASSPPDLLGETQYF
CDR3 DNA: TGTGCCAGCTCACCTCCCGATCTTCTGGGGGAGACCCAGTACTTC

clone size: many
D gene: TRBD1
V gene: TRBV4-2
J gene: TRBJ1-5
CDR3 protein: CASSQEVQGANQPQHF
CDR3 DNA: TGTGCCAGCAGCCAAGAAGTTCAGGGGGCAAATCAGCCCCAGCATTTT

clone size: -
D gene: TRBD1
V gene: TRBV12-3/TRBV12-4
J gene: TRBJ2-3
CDR3 protein: CASSFRPLITGDPHSSTDTQYF
CDR3 DNA: TGTGCCAGCAGTTTTAGGCCCCTCATAACAGGGGACCCTCACTCGTCCACAGATACGCAGTATTTT

clone size: -
D gene: -
V gene: TRBV5-6
J gene: TRBJ1-2
CDR3 protein: CASSLGQGSYGYTF
CDR3 DNA: TGTGCCAGCAGCTTGGGGCAGGGGAGCTATGGCTACACCTTC

clone size: -
D gene: -
V gene: TRBV24-1
J gene: TRBJ2-7
CDR3 protein: CATSDTGTSKTPLDEQYF
CDR3 DNA: TGTGCCACCAGTGATACCGGGACTTCTAAAACGCCGTTGGACGAGCAGTACTTC

clone size: -
D gene: TRBD2
V gene: TRBV5-1
J gene: TRBJ2-7
CDR3 protein: CASFAGTSPYEQYF
CDR3 DNA: TGCGCCAGCTTCGCCGGGACTAGTCCGTACGAGCAGTACTTC

clone size: -
D gene: TRBD2
V gene: TRBV4-1
J gene: TRBJ2-5
CDR3 protein: CASSQGRTSGEKETQYF
CDR3 DNA: TGCGCCAGCAGCCAAGGAAGGACTAGCGGGGAAAAAGAGACCCAGTACTTC

clone size: few
D gene: TRBD1
V gene: TRBV12-3/TRBV12-4
J gene: TRBJ2-3
CDR3 protein: CASSLHPHRGSSSTDTQYF
CDR3 DNA: TGTGCCAGCAGTTTACACCCCCACAGGGGGTCCTCTAGCACAGATACGCAGTATTTT

clone size: -
D gene: -
V gene: TRBV5-1
J gene: TRBJ2-5
CDR3 protein: CASRTGLKETQYF
CDR3 DNA: TGCGCCAGCAGAACAGGGTTAAAAGAGACCCAGTACTTC

clone size: few
D gene: -
V gene: TRBV5-1
J gene: TRBJ2-5
CDR3 protein: CASSWGLDRHQETQYF
CDR3 DNA: TGCGCCAGCAGCTGGGGCCTGGACAGACACCAAGAGACCCAGTACTTC

clone size: many
D gene: TRBD1
V gene: TRBV12-3/TRBV12-4
J gene: TRBJ2-3
CDR3 protein: CASTLDRVPDTQYF
CDR3 DNA: TGTGCCAGCACCCTTGACAGGGTGCCAGATACGCAGTATTTT

clone size: -
D gene: -
V gene: TRBV5-1
J gene: TRBJ2-3
CDR3 protein: CASSFGQTTDTQYF
CDR3 DNA: TGCGCCAGCAGCTTCGGCCAGACCACAGATACGCAGTATTTT

clone size: -
D gene: TRBD2
V gene: TRBV7-2
J gene: TRBJ2-2
CDR3 protein: CASSPWGGGTGELFF
CDR3 DNA: TGTGCCAGCAGCCCCTGGGGGGGAGGAACCGGGGAGCTGTTTTTT

clone size: -
D gene: TRBD1
V gene: TRBV5-1
J gene: TRBJ1-1
CDR3 protein: CASSNEQGMNTEAFF
CDR3 DNA: TGCGCCAGCAGCAACGAACAGGGGATGAACACTGAAGCTTTCTTT

clone size: few
D gene: -
V gene: TRBV14
J gene: TRBJ2-1
CDR3 protein: CASSPIGDNEQFF
CDR3 DNA: TGTGCCAGCAGCCCTATCGGAGACAATGAGCAGTTCTTC

clone size: few
D gene: -
V gene: TRBV5-4
J gene: TRBJ2-2
CDR3 protein: CASSLGAAGSGELFF
CDR3 DNA: TGTGCCAGCAGCCTGGGGGCGGCGGGAAGCGGGGAGCTGTTTTTT

clone size: -
D gene: TRBD2
V gene: TRBV7-8
J gene: TRBJ2-4
CDR3 protein: CASSFSSVSSGRMAKNIQYF
CDR3 DNA: TGTGCCAGCAGCTTTAGCTCTGTCTCTAGCGGGAGGATGGCCAAAAACATTCAGTACTTC

clone size: -
D gene: -
V gene: TRBV19
J gene: TRBJ2-5
CDR3 protein: CASSPLGTGMETQYF
CDR3 DNA: TGTGCCAGTAGCCCCCTCGGGACGGGGATGGAGACCCAGTACTTC

clone size: few
D gene: -
V gene: TRBV9
J gene: TRBJ1-5
CDR3 protein: CASGFRETKFGPQHF
CDR3 DNA: TGTGCCAGCGGTTTTCGGGAAACCAAGTTTGGGCCCCAGCATTTT

clone size: -
D gene: -
V gene: TRBV6-5
J gene: TRBJ2-1
CDR3 protein: CASSYSTRGTDEQFF
CDR3 DNA: TGTGCCAGCAGTTACTCGACGAGGGGGACCGATGAGCAGTTCTTC

clone size: few
D gene: -
V gene: TRBV6-4
J gene: TRBJ2-7
CDR3 protein: CASSEIRISTRSPREKEYF
CDR3 DNA: TGTGCCAGCAGTGAAATACGAATCTCTACAAGAAGTCCCCGGGAGAAAGAGTACTTC

clone size: -
D gene: -
V gene: TRBV5-1
J gene: TRBJ2-1
CDR3 protein: CASSSHDGTPEQFF
CDR3 DNA: TGCGCCAGCAGCTCTCATGACGGGACCCCCGAGCAGTTCTTC

clone size: -
D gene: -
V gene: TRBV7-3
J gene: TRBJ2-3
CDR3 protein: CASSLSKGATTSDTQYF
CDR3 DNA: TGTGCCAGCAGCCTATCAAAGGGTGCCACGACCTCAGATACGCAGTATTTT

clone size: -
D gene: TRBD1
V gene: TRBV20-1
J gene: TRBJ1-1
CDR3 protein: CSAWTGKNTEAFF
CDR3 DNA: TGCAGTGCTTGGACAGGAAAAAACACTGAAGCTTTCTTT

clone size: -
D gene: TRBD1
V gene: TRBV6-1
J gene: TRBJ2-1
CDR3 protein: CASRDETAWTGSYNEQFF
CDR3 DNA: TGTGCCAGCAGGGACGAGACCGCTTGGACAGGCTCCTACAATGAGCAGTTCTTC

clone size: few
D gene: TRBD2
V gene: TRBV7-6
J gene: TRBJ2-5
CDR3 protein: CASSLVRVGLAGETQYF
CDR3 DNA: TGTGCCAGCAGCTTAGTCCGGGTGGGACTAGCCGGGGAGACCCAGTACTTC

clone size: -
D gene: -
V gene: TRBV6-6
J gene: TRBJ1-1
CDR3 protein: CASSHEKNTEAFF
CDR3 DNA: TGTGCCAGCAGCCATGAAAAGAACACTGAAGCTTTCTTT

clone size: few
D gene: TRBD2
V gene: TRBV20-1
J gene: TRBJ2-7
CDR3 protein: CSATYPGGAYEQYF
CDR3 DNA: TGCAGTGCTACCTACCCGGGGGGTGCCTACGAGCAGTACTTC